This TCR beta chain was found in a study of T-cell reconstitution after alpha-beta-depleted transplantation in children. This CDR3 comprises 14 residues. Trimming cost V 1 base and J 7 bases, with 15 bases left between them. Germline CDR1 reads SGHRS; CDR2 reads YFSETQ. This clonotype was seen repeatedly, ten times or more. This sample's TCRbeta library carried unique molecular identifier barcodes. Each CDR3 protein is one row after TCRdb ran MiXCR on the PCR reads. The sample records some 490,000 distinct CDR3 sequences, about 12% being singletons. The sample was PBMCs from the stem cell graft donor, taken from the stem cell graft. The source is a human donor who donated a stem cell graft to a child with combined immunodeficiency. V usage is TRBV5-1 and J usage is TRBJ2-7; D is possibly TRBD1 or TRBD2 (5 bases each). The DNA of the CDR3 is TGCGCCAGCAGCTTGAGGCCTGGGGGTTGGGAGCAGTACTTC. Translated, it gives CASSLRPGGWEQYF.